The 9 T cell receptor beta chains reported below all come from one sample, sequenced in a study of vaccination and CD4 T cells after COVID-19. With the Oncomine TCR Beta short-read assay, DNA from cultured CD4+ T cells was sequenced. TCRdb reprocessed the PCR reads via MiXCR and lists one record per CDR3 protein. The repertoire holds approximately 20,000 distinct CDR3 sequences, with 46% as singletons. Specified time point: late sampling 161 to 241 days after vaccination in three convalescent patients. This sample's treatment: roughly 11-day PBMC culture with coronavirus spike peptide pools or control peptides (ViraFEST assay). What these receptors recognize is not known. This sample comprised CD4+ T cells from blood, cultured in vitro, obtained about 7 months after SARS-CoV-2 vaccination. The receptors derive from a human donor who had recovered from COVID-19.

This clonotype has just a few counts. The V and J genes are TRBV19 and TRBJ1-2; D not resolved. The V gene lost 0 bases and the J gene lost 4 bases, with 3 bases spanning the gap. CDR1 is LNHDA and CDR2 is SQIVND in the germline V gene (reference sequence). The CDR3 loop spans 12 amino acids. The CDR3 DNA reads as TGTGCCAGTAGTATAGAGGGCTATGGCTACACCTTC. Its protein is CASSIEGYGYTF.

The chain has TRBV20-1 and TRBJ2-1, with TRBD2 as a possible D gene (5 bases). The germline V and J ends were trimmed by 1 base and 7 bases, with 11 bases remaining between them. CDR3 length equals 13 residues. Germline-derived CDR1 and CDR2 are DFQATT and SNEGSKA (reference sequence). The CDR3 nucleotides read TGCAGTGCTAGAGGTTTCCGCGGGAATGAGCAGTTCTTC. Translating gives CSARGFRGNEQFF.

J is TRBJ2-7 and V is TRBV11-2; D remains unclear. V lost 1 base and J lost 7, with 8 bases in between. The CDR3 runs to 12 residues. CDR1 is SGHAT and CDR2 is FQNNGV in the germline V gene. This chain's CDR3 is CASSLVFGEQYF. The DNA for the CDR3 is TGTGCCAGCAGCTTAGTGTTCGGGGAGCAGTACTTC.

The rearrangement uses TRBV6-5 and TRBJ1-2; D gene uncertain. Trimming took off 0 bases at V and 8 bases at J, with 10 bases between the two ends. Germline CDR1 is MNHEY and CDR2 is SVGAGI. This CDR3 region has 13 residues. The CDR3 nucleotides are TGTGCCAGCAGTTACTCGAGCGTTGGCGGCTACACCTTC. Amino acid sequence: CASSYSSVGGYTF.

The chain employs TRBV7-8 and TRBJ2-6; TRBD1 aligns across 8 bases. V dropped 10 bases and J dropped 4; count of bases not matched to a gene: 6. The CDR3 loop spans 14 amino acids. Germline loops: CDR1 SGHVS, CDR2 FQNEAQ. The CDR3 protein is CATRRQGGANVLTF. The DNA of the CDR3 is TGTGCCACCAGGCGACAGGGGGGGGCCAACGTCCTGACTTTC.

This chain links TRBV27 with TRBJ2-7; either TRBD1 or TRBD2 may supply D (5 bases each). The CDR3 contains 13 residues. The V and J ends lost 6 bases and 4 bases respectively, with 13 bases between them. Germline values: CDR1 MNHEY, CDR2 SMNVEV (reference sequence). Here the CDR3 DNA reads TGTGCCAGCAGCCCCCCCGGGGCGTACGAGCAGTACTTC. Protein product: CASSPPGAYEQYF.

The genes are TRBV6-4 and TRBJ2-1; D is perhaps TRBD2 (6 bases). Trimming cost V 2 bases and J 1 base, with 9 bases left between them. Germline lookup yields CDR1 MRHNA and CDR2 SNTAGT. CDR3 length: 15 amino acids. The CDR3 spells CASSDRAGSYNEQFF. The DNA for the CDR3 is TGTGCCAGCAGTGACCGGGCGGGGTCCTACAATGAGCAGTTCTTC.

CDR3 sequence (DNA): TGCAGTGCTACACGGCCCAACGGGTTTGGCAATGAGCAGTTCTTC. It translates to CSATRPNGFGNEQFF. J is TRBJ2-1 and V is TRBV20-1, with D uncertain. V was cut by 4 bases and J by 6 bases, with 19 bases left in between. Germline CDR1 reads DFQATT; CDR2 reads SNEGSKA (reference sequence). This CDR3 region has 15 residues.

A few counts support this clonotype. The chain joins TRBV20-1 to TRBJ2-5; 11 positions match TRBD2. The CDR3 totals 16 residues. The germline V gene encodes CDR1 DFQATT and CDR2 SNEGSKA (reference sequence). J was trimmed by 1 base and V by 6 bases; bases with no gene match: 10. In DNA, the CDR3 is TGCAGTGCCAGCTCCCCAACTAGCGGGGGCCAAGAGACCCAGTACTTC. It is translated as CSASSPTSGGQETQYF.